Described below is a single TCR beta chain sequence and its context. What it binds is not known. Reverse transcribing all isolated RNA meant expressed TCRB transcripts were sequenced. The protocol was immunoSEQ multiplex PCR, while the TCRdb copy is restricted to in-frame clones and leaves out a portion. The sample lists roughly 400,000 clones, approximately 15% seen once, with 0.035% to 0.045% in the top ten. The CDR3 consists of 14 residues. Trimming removed 6 bases at V and 3 bases at J, with 11 bases between. CDR1 and CDR2 from the germline V gene are LNHNV and YYDKDF (reference sequence). This record belongs to a study of beta chain features in type 1 diabetes. Findings of the study overall: Fewer insertions but more deletions were seen at VDJ junctions in type 1 diabetes patients.

This receptor was obtained from a man under 40 in good health. The chain is built from TRBV15 and TRBJ2-2; D might be TRBD1 or TRBD2, each matching 5 bases. The specimen was naive CD4+ T cells from blood. The CDR3 reads CATRLQGDTGELFF. CDR3 DNA: TGTGCCACCAGATTGCAGGGAGACACCGGGGAGCTGTTTTTT.